This entry lists 9 T cell receptor beta chains sequenced from one sample in a study of OX40 agonist ivuxolimab in advanced cancers. This table comes from immunoSEQ multiplex PCR, and its TCRdb copy is limited to in-frame clones, with some not included. The repertoire has roughly 48,000 clones, around 90% of them found once; the top ten carry 47%. The material sequenced was CD4+ or CD8+ T cells sorted from blood, taken in a trial of the OX40 agonist ivuxolimab. The receptors were sampled from an adult with an advanced solid tumor such as melanoma, head and neck, liver or kidney cancer.

This chain connects TRBV2 to TRBJ2-7; no clear D gene. The CDR3 sequence is 13 residues long. Trimming pared 7 bases from V and 0 bases from J, leaving 10 bases between. Germline values: CDR1 SNHLY, CDR2 FYNNEI. The CDR3 DNA sequence: TGTGCCAGCAAGGCCACAAGCTCCTACGAGCAGTACTTC. It translates to CASKATSSYEQYF.

The chain recombines TRBV11-2 with TRBJ1-5; D is uncertain. The CDR3 has 15 amino acids. V gave up 8 bases and J gave up 2 bases, with 16 bases separating them. In germline, CDR1 is SGHAT, CDR2 FQNNGV. CDR3 bases: TGTGCCAGCCGGGCGGGTACTGATGGCAATCAGCCCCAGCATTTT. Translating it yields CASRAGTDGNQPQHF.

CDR3 in DNA: TGTGCCAGCAGCTCCTCCCGCGAAGGGGTCAACTATGGCTACACCTTC. Its protein product is CASSSSREGVNYGYTF. The chain links TRBV7-9 to TRBJ1-2; the D gene is possibly TRBD1 (5 bases). The V end lost 4 bases, the J end lost 2 bases, and 17 bases lay between the germline ends. The CDR3 consists of 16 residues. Germline CDR1 SEHNR, CDR2 FQNEAQ (reference sequence).

The chain recombines TRBV7-8 with TRBJ1-4; perhaps TRBD1 as D (5 bases). The V end lost 1 base, the J end lost 3 bases, and 9 bases lay between the germline ends. CDR1 and CDR2 from the germline V gene are SGHVS and FQNEAQ. The CDR3 has 15 amino acids. CDR3 coding DNA: TGTGCCAGCAGCTTAGAGTTGACAGCTAATGAAAAACTGTTTTTT. As protein: CASSLELTANEKLFF.

This clone was observed a few times. This chain uses TRBV15 with TRBJ1-1; D not resolved. CDR1 is LNHNV, CDR2 YYDKDF, per germline (reference sequence). The CDR3 covers 13 residues. V lost 4 bases and J 1 base, leaving 7 bases between the germline ends. CDR3 in amino acids: CATSISRNTEAFF. The CDR3 nucleotides are TGTGCCACCAGCATTTCTCGGAACACTGAAGCTTTCTTT. Full variable domain (missing parts from reference TRBV15 and TRBJ1-1): DAMVIQNPRYQVTQFGKPVTLSCSQTLNHNVMYWYQQKSSQAPKLLFHYYDKDFNNEADTPDNFQSRRPNTSFCFLDIRSPGLGDTAMYLCATSISRNTEAFFGQGTRLTVV.

This rearrangement joins TRBV4-2 to TRBJ1-1, with a tentative D call TRBD1 (6 bases). The germline V gene has CDR1 LGHNA and CDR2 YNFKEQ. The germline V and J ends were trimmed by 0 bases and 5 bases, with 13 bases remaining between them. CDR3 length equals 15 residues. The CDR3 DNA reads TGTGCCAGCAGCCAAGATTCGGGGGGCCCGACTGAAGCTTTCTTT. Its protein is CASSQDSGGPTEAFF.

The V and J genes are TRBV7-6 and TRBJ2-1, with 9 bases identical to TRBD1. Per the germline V gene, CDR1 is SGHVS and CDR2 is FNYEAQ. The CDR3 is 14 residues long. V was clipped by 6 bases and J by 8 bases; unmatched bases: 8. CDR3: CASSAGQGNDEQFF. Written as DNA, the CDR3 is TGTGCCAGCAGTGCGGGACAGGGTAACGATGAGCAGTTCTTC.

The V gene is TRBV5-1, the J gene TRBJ1-4, with 9 bases that match TRBD1. The CDR3 totals 15 residues. The V gene end was trimmed by 3 bases and the J gene end by 6 bases; junction bases not matched to a gene: 6. Germline V lookup: CDR1 SGHRS, CDR2 YFSETQ. The CDR3 region is CASSSRTGVYEKLFF. For the CDR3, the DNA is TGCGCCAGCAGCTCGAGGACAGGGGTTTATGAAAAACTGTTTTTT.

The V call is TRBV9, the J call TRBJ2-7; D may be TRBD1 (6 bases). V lost 3 bases and J lost 6, with 13 bases in between. Germline V gene lookup returns CDR1 SGDLS and CDR2 YYNGEE. The CDR3 length is 13 residues. This CDR3 reads CASSATGLGEQYF. CDR3 DNA sequence: TGTGCCAGCAGCGCCACAGGGTTAGGCGAGCAGTACTTC.